This TCR beta chain originates from a study of cytomegalovirus exposure and HLA in healthy donors. Study-level findings and limits: Later analysis suggested most CMV-associated TCR beta chains were HLA-restricted. Follow-up analysis later connected one missense variant in DCLRE1C with trimming of TCR beta V- and J-genes. In an earlier analysis, in 540 or so donors, most V segments appeared productive either ~90% or ~30% of the time.

This clone was counted only a few times. Its target is unknown. The V end lost 6 bases, the J end lost 4 bases, and 16 bases lay between the germline ends. CDR3 length: 15 amino acids. From germline, CDR1 is MNHEY and CDR2 SMNVEV (reference sequence). 60 Vbeta and 13 Jbeta primers were used in PCR. This table comes from immunoSEQ multiplex PCR, and its TCRdb copy is limited to in-frame clones, with some not included. The profile shows some 120,000 clones, about 84% of them singletons. This chain links TRBV27 with TRBJ2-1; D possibly corresponds to TRBD2 (7 bases). This TCR was recovered from a man between 40 and 49 years old in good health and CMV-seronegative. The material sequenced was PBMCs. Here the CDR3 reads CASSTRGGYYNEQFF. CDR3 DNA sequence: TGTGCCAGCAGCACTCGCGGGGGCTATTACAATGAGCAGTTCTTC.